Shown below are 25 T cell receptor beta chains from a single sample sequenced in a study of T cells after yellow fever vaccination. TCRdb re-derived calls from the 5' RACE reads in MiXCR, one entry per CDR3 protein. The data show about 260,000 distinct CDR3 sequences, approximately 3.6% seen once. The input for sequencing was PBMCs, taken 15 days after the yellow fever booster vaccination. The receptors come from a young man who received the YFV17D yellow fever vaccine.

This clonotype was recorded at least ten times. The rearrangement links TRBV12-3 or TRBV12-4 to TRBJ1-2; no definite D call. The CDR3 loop spans 13 amino acids. V lost 2 bases to trimming and J lost 4 bases, with 8 bases between them. In nucleotides, the CDR3 is TGTGCCAGCAGTTTAAGGGAGGGCTATGGCTACACCTTC. Its protein is CASSLREGYGYTF.

This clonotype was seen ten or more times. The V and J genes are TRBV4-3 and TRBJ2-7, with D tentatively TRBD2 (5 bases). The V end lost 0 bases, the J end lost 6 bases, and 9 bases lay between the germline ends. CDR1 LGHNA and CDR2 YSLEER come from the germline V gene. The CDR3 runs 13 residues. The CDR3 region has the DNA TGCGCCAGCAGCCAAGAGGAGGCGGGCGAGCAGTACTTC. It yields the protein CASSQEEAGEQYF.

Regarding this clonotype: A much larger clone lies a single base off, so this may be a read error. This rearrangement joins TRBV29-1 to TRBJ2-5; 7 bases match TRBD2. After removal of 0 bases from V and 13 bases from J, the junction contained 8 bases not matched to a gene. The CDR3 sequence is 12 residues long. Germline CDR1 is SQVTM and CDR2 is ANQGSEA. The CDR3 region is CSVEENGRPPYF. The CDR3 bases are TGCAGCGTTGAAGAAAACGGGAGGCCCCCGTACTTC. Full variable domain (remainder filled in from reference TRBV29-1 and TRBJ2-5): SAVISQKPSRDICQRGTSLTIQCQVDSQVTMMFWYRQQPGQSLTLIATANQGSEATYESGFVIDKFPISRPNLTFSTLTVSNMSPEDSSIYLCSVEENGRPPYFGPGTRLLVL.

This clonotype was seen repeatedly, ten times or more. The V and J genes are TRBV29-1 and TRBJ1-2; 8 positions match TRBD1. Germline V gene lookup returns CDR1 SQVTM and CDR2 ANQGSEA. V dropped 6 bases and J dropped 0; count of bases not matched to a gene: 9. The CDR3 spans 15 residues. CDR3 amino acids: CSVGATGDPNYGYTF. In DNA, the CDR3 is TGCAGCGTCGGAGCGACAGGGGACCCTAACTATGGCTACACCTTC.

The chain couples TRBV7-6 to TRBJ2-7; 7 positions agree with TRBD1. The V gene's germline CDR1 is SGHVS and CDR2 FNYEAQ. CDR3 length: 14 residues. Trimming took 6 bases from V and 3 from J; bases not matched to a gene: 8. The CDR3 bases are TGTGCCAGCAGTGAAACAGGGGAAAGCTACGAGCAGTACTTC. It codes for CASSETGESYEQYF.

This clonotype was recorded at least ten times. This chain connects TRBV7-9 to TRBJ1-1, with D uncertain. V lost 9 bases, J lost 4 bases, and 9 bases lay in between. This CDR3 has 11 amino acids. Germline lookup yields CDR1 SEHNR and CDR2 FQNEAQ (reference sequence). CDR3 region: CARLEVTEAFF. CDR3 sequence (DNA): TGTGCCAGATTGGAGGTCACTGAAGCTTTCTTT. Supplemented by reference TRBV7-9 and TRBJ1-1, the full variable domain reads DTGVSQNPRHKITKRGQNVTFRCDPISEHNRLYWYRQTLGQGPEFLTYFQNEAQLEKSRLLSDRFSAERPKGSFSTLEIQRTEQGDSAMYLCARLEVTEAFFGQGTRLTVV.

In this sample, this clonotype turned up many times. The chain is built from TRBV12-3 or TRBV12-4 and TRBJ2-7; no definite D call. With 6 bases removed from V and 3 bases from J, the gap between germline ends came to 9 bases. The CDR3 is made up of 12 amino acids. CDR3 sequence reads: CASSPQVYEQYF. In nucleotides, the CDR3 is TGTGCCAGCAGCCCTCAAGTCTACGAGCAGTACTTC.

This chain links TRBV12-3 or TRBV12-4 with TRBJ2-4; D is unclear. CDR3 size: 12 residues. Trimming took off 8 bases at V and 8 bases at J, with 13 bases between the two ends. This CDR3 reads CASREGWDIQYF. CDR3 nucleotide sequence: TGTGCCAGCCGTGAAGGGTGGGACATTCAGTACTTC.

This clonotype was recorded a few times. This chain links TRBV7-2 with TRBJ2-3, with 13 nucleotides matching TRBD2. The CDR3 sequence is 17 residues long. Germline V gene data show CDR1 as SGHTA and CDR2 as FQGNSA. V dropped 1 base and J dropped 4; count of bases not matched to a gene: 5. In DNA, the CDR3 is TGTGCCAGCAGCTTAGGACTAGCGGGGGGTTCCGCAGATACGCAGTATTTT. Translating gives CASSLGLAGGSADTQYF.

In this sample, this clonotype turned up many times. This chain joins TRBV7-9 and TRBJ1-4; TRBD1 agrees at 7 bases. Germline V gene data show CDR1 as SEHNR and CDR2 as FQNEAQ (reference sequence). The CDR3 consists of 15 residues. J was trimmed by 3 bases and V by 5 bases; bases with no gene match: 6. The CDR3 region has the DNA TGTGCCAGCAGCGTTTCGGGACAGCCTAATGAAAAACTGTTTTTT. It codes for CASSVSGQPNEKLFF.

Many counts were recorded for this clonotype. The V call is TRBV5-6, the J call TRBJ2-3; possibly TRBD1 or TRBD2 for D (5 bases each). CDR3 length equals 16 residues. Germline V gene sequence: CDR1 SGHDT, CDR2 YYEEEE. Between the trimmed V and J ends, which lost 0 bases and 1 base, there was a span of 12 bases. CDR3 loop: CASSLDEGPGTDTQYF. CDR3 in DNA: TGTGCCAGCAGCTTGGACGAGGGGCCTGGCACAGATACGCAGTATTTT. The complete variable domain, with remaining parts taken from reference TRBV5-6 and TRBJ2-3, reads DAGVTQSPTHLIKTRGQQVTLRCSPKSGHDTVSWYQQALGQGPQFIFQYYEEEERQRGNFPDRFSGHQFPNYSSELNVNALLLGDSALYLCASSLDEGPGTDTQYFGPGTRLTVL.

This clonotype was detected many times. This chain links TRBV7-2 with TRBJ2-5; weak D call: TRBD2 (6 bases). Trimming pared 5 bases from V and 5 bases from J, leaving 15 bases between. The length of the CDR3 is 14 residues. Germline assignment: CDR1 SGHTA and CDR2 FQGNSA. In DNA form, the CDR3 reads TGTGCCAGCAGCCTGACCACTAGCTTTGAGACCCAGTACTTC. Its protein product is CASSLTTSFETQYF.

This clonotype was recorded at least ten times. This chain uses TRBV5-1 with TRBJ2-2; D may be TRBD1 (5 bases). Germline loops: CDR1 SGHRS, CDR2 YFSETQ. There are 15 residues in the CDR3. The V gene lost 4 bases and the J gene lost 1 base, with 11 bases spanning the gap. The CDR3 DNA reads as TGCGCCAGCAGCGCAGGGTCAGAGAACACCGGGGAGCTGTTTTTT. Encoded protein: CASSAGSENTGELFF. The full variable domain, its missing parts supplied by reference TRBV5-1 and TRBJ2-2, is KAGVTQTPRYLIKTRGQQVTLSCSPISGHRSVSWYQQTPGQGLQFLFEYFSETQRNKGNFPGRFSGRQFSNSRSEMNVSTLELGDSALYLCASSAGSENTGELFFGEGSRLTVL.

This clonotype has ten or more counts. The V call is TRBV20-1, the J call TRBJ2-1; the D is unclear. Germline CDR1 and CDR2: DFQATT and SNEGSKA (reference sequence). This CDR3 region has 12 residues. Trimming left V 3 bases short and J 8 bases short, with 11 bases between. CDR3 coding DNA: TGCAGTGCTAGTCGGTCTCCCTATGAGCAGTTCTTC. It is translated as CSASRSPYEQFF.

This clonotype has ten or more counts. V usage is TRBV21-1 and J usage is TRBJ2-4; the table's D call of TRBD1 was not tested on the DNA. TRBV21-1 has pseudogene status. This CDR3 spans 15 amino acids. CDR3 bases: TGTGCCCCACCCAATCCGCGGGGGCATGAGAACATTCAGTACTTC. It codes for CAPPNPRGHENIQYF.

This clonotype was observed many times. The chain joins TRBV11-2 to TRBJ2-1, with D maybe TRBD2 (5 bases). Germline-derived CDR1 and CDR2 are SGHAT and FQNNGV. Trimming removed 4 bases at V and 15 bases at J, with 13 bases between. CDR3 length equals 11 residues. The CDR3 region has the DNA TGTGCCAGCAGCTCCGGGGTAAAACCGTTCTTC. This encodes CASSSGVKPFF.

This clonotype was picked up many times. V usage is TRBV9 and J usage is TRBJ2-1, with D possibly matching TRBD2 (6 bases). Between the trimmed V and J ends, which lost 3 bases and 9 bases, there was a span of 13 bases. The CDR3 sequence is 13 residues long. CDR1 and CDR2 from the germline V gene are SGDLS and YYNGEE. DNA of the CDR3: TGTGCCAGCAGCGGTTCGTGGGGAGGTGAGCAGTTCTTC. Its translation is CASSGSWGGEQFF.

This clonotype was seen at least ten times. The V gene is TRBV7-8, the J gene TRBJ2-2, with 8 nucleotides matching TRBD2. The V and J ends lost 4 bases and 3 bases, in that order; junction bases with no gene match: 7. The CDR3 runs 16 residues. Per the germline V gene, CDR1 is SGHVS and CDR2 is FQNEAQ. The CDR3 coding sequence is TGTGCCAGCAGCTCTCTGGGACTAGGGGACACCGGGGAGCTGTTTTTT. Encoded protein: CASSSLGLGDTGELFF.

This clonotype was counted at least ten times. The chain combines TRBV4-2 with TRBJ2-6; D possibly corresponds to TRBD1 (6 bases). CDR1 is LGHNA and CDR2 is YNFKEQ in the germline V gene. The CDR3 runs 16 residues. V shed 6 bases and J shed 4 bases, with 16 bases lying between them. The chain's CDR3 is CASSITGLPGANVLTF. Written as DNA, the CDR3 is TGTGCCAGCAGTATAACAGGGCTTCCCGGGGCCAACGTCCTGACTTTC.

This clonotype was seen many times. V and J are TRBV29-1 and TRBJ2-3, with a weak D call TRBD2 (5 bases). The CDR3 contains 15 residues. In germline, CDR1 is SQVTM, CDR2 ANQGSEA. Trimming removed 1 base at V and 0 bases at J, with 11 bases between. CDR3 in amino acids: CSVEVGSESTDTQYF. CDR3 nucleotide sequence: TGCAGCGTTGAAGTGGGTAGCGAGAGCACAGATACGCAGTATTTT.

This clonotype was found many times. The genes are TRBV7-2 and TRBJ2-5; 7 bases are a match to TRBD2. CDR3 size: 14 residues. Trimming cost V 5 bases and J 1 base; bases outside gene matches: 4. Germline CDR1 and CDR2: SGHTA and FQGNSA. CDR3 bases: TGTGCCAGCAGCCCGGGACTAACCCAAGAGACCCAGTACTTC. Its protein is CASSPGLTQETQYF.

In its sample, this clonotype was seen many times. The gene calls are TRBV6-1 and TRBJ2-7; TRBD2 might be the D (5 bases). Germline CDR1 reads MNHNS; CDR2 reads SASEGT. Trimming removed 0 bases from V and 7 bases from J, with 10 bases in between. The CDR3 covers 13 residues. CDR3 in amino acids: CASSEARPGEQYV. The DNA of the CDR3 is TGTGCCAGCAGTGAAGCCCGACCGGGGGAGCAGTACGTC.

The table lists this clonotype with many counts. The CDR3 spells CSARPESGGYTF. Here the CDR3 DNA reads TGCAGTGCTAGACCGGAGAGCGGTGGCTACACCTTC. J is TRBJ1-2 and V is TRBV20-1; D remains ambiguous. The CDR3 has 12 residues. The V end lost 2 bases, the J end lost 7 bases, and 11 bases lay between the germline ends. Germline V lookup: CDR1 DFQATT, CDR2 SNEGSKA (reference sequence).

This clonotype was seen many times. The rearrangement uses TRBV5-1 and TRBJ2-3, with D tentatively TRBD2 (5 bases). The CDR3 runs to 15 residues. The germline V gene encodes CDR1 SGHRS and CDR2 YFSETQ. V gave up 0 bases and J gave up 6 bases, with 14 bases separating them. This CDR3 is CASSLAGSGEDTQYF. The CDR3 nucleotides are TGCGCCAGCAGCTTGGCCGGCAGCGGAGAGGATACGCAGTATTTT.

There are many counts of this clonotype. The chain carries TRBV7-8 and TRBJ1-5; D is unresolved. Germline values: CDR1 SGHVS, CDR2 FQNEAQ. This CDR3 is 14 amino acids long. The V and J ends lost 5 bases and 4 bases respectively, with 12 bases between them. The CDR3, as DNA: TGTGCCAGCAGCCAAGATACAGAGAATCAGCCCCAGCATTTT. Translation: CASSQDTENQPQHF.